This TCR beta chain was identified in a study of blood T cell repertoires in COVID-19. About the study: Both acute and convalescent COVID-19 samples were obtained from the United States, Italy and Spain. Nucleic acid was either cDNA or gDNA, and it came from T cells, B-cell-depleted T cells, or PBMCs.

Enrolled during active infection, Seattle patients were then followed longitudinally. This clone was observed a few times. Some clones are missing from TCRdb's copy, which holds only in-frame ones; the method was immunoSEQ multiplex PCR. This table holds about 230,000 clones, nearly 85% found once. Germline V gene sequence: CDR1 SNHLY, CDR2 FYNNEI. The CDR3 spans 14 residues. The V and J ends lost 8 bases and 5 bases, in that order; junction bases with no gene match: 11. The V gene is TRBV2, the J gene TRBJ2-7, with 8 nucleotides matching TRBD2. The TCR originated in a woman aged 25 to 45 with COVID-19, enrolled during active disease. Sequencing was carried out using peripheral blood. Here the CDR3 reads CASETGTRADEQYF. CDR3 nucleotide sequence: TGTGCCAGCGAGACCGGGACTAGGGCAGACGAGCAGTACTTC.